Each of the 9 T cell receptor beta chains below was sequenced from the same sample in a study of human T cells and chemical hapten exposure. TCRdb reanalysed the RACE reads using MiXCR and keeps one entry per CDR3 protein. The sample consists of roughly 84,000 distinct CDR3 sequences, roughly 10% of them appearing once. The time point was: patch test 3, about 24 weeks after DPC sensitization. Documented treatment: therapeutic diphenylcyclopropenone sensitization with weekly scalp DPC. The sequencing used whole blood, collected in connection with sensitization to the hapten diphenylcyclopropenone (DPC). The source of these receptors is a woman between 45 and 60 years old with alopecia areata. Some clones in this sample may be carry-over from other donors' samples.

This clonotype was seen a handful of times. The chain has TRBV7-9 and TRBJ1-2; D gene uncertain. This CDR3 spans 12 amino acids. Per the germline V gene, CDR1 is SEHNR and CDR2 is FQNEAQ (reference sequence). The ends were cut back, 2 bases at V and 4 bases at J, with 5 bases in the middle. The CDR3 bases are TGTGCCAGCAGCTTATCGGCCTATGGCTACACCTTC. This codes for CASSLSAYGYTF.

This clonotype has more than one count but fewer than ten. This chain joins TRBV5-1 and TRBJ1-1, with no clear D. CDR3 length equals 16 residues. The germline gives CDR1 SGHRS, CDR2 YFSETQ. Trimming removed 2 bases from V and 4 bases from J, with 18 bases in between. CDR3 sequence: CASSLTVTASGTEAFF. The CDR3 nucleotides read TGCGCCAGCAGCTTAACGGTTACGGCGAGTGGCACTGAAGCTTTCTTT. The variable domain in full, with the rest retrieved from reference TRBV5-1 and TRBJ1-1, is KAGVTQTPRYLIKTRGQQVTLSCSPISGHRSVSWYQQTPGQGLQFLFEYFSETQRNKGNFPGRFSGRQFSNSRSEMNVSTLELGDSALYLCASSLTVTASGTEAFFGQGTRLTVV.

The chain combines TRBV2 with TRBJ2-1; D gene unclear. Deletions cut 6 bases from V and 6 bases from J, with 15 bases between. CDR3 length: 14 amino acids. In germline, CDR1 is SNHLY, CDR2 FYNNEI. CDR3 nucleotides: TGTGCCAGCAGCGGACCTGTCGGTATCAATGAGCAGTTCTTC. It codes for CASSGPVGINEQFF.

The V and J genes are TRBV2 and TRBJ2-5; 10 nucleotides match TRBD2. The CDR3 spans 16 residues. Germline V gene lookup returns CDR1 SNHLY and CDR2 FYNNEI. V trimming: 2 bases; J trimming: 1 base; junction bases outside the gene matches: 4. The CDR3 is CASSENGLAVQETQYF. In nucleotides, the CDR3 is TGTGCCAGCAGTGAAAATGGACTAGCGGTCCAAGAGACCCAGTACTTC.

The V and J genes are TRBV27 and TRBJ2-4; TRBD2 might be the D (6 bases). Germline loops: CDR1 MNHEY, CDR2 SMNVEV (reference sequence). The V end lost 1 base, the J end lost 5 bases, and 12 bases lay between the germline ends. The CDR3 totals 15 residues. The CDR3 is CASSLLGLVENIQYF. CDR3 nucleotide sequence: TGTGCCAGCAGTTTATTGGGACTGGTTGAAAACATTCAGTACTTC.

This clonotype was seen more than once but under ten times. V usage is TRBV20-1 and J usage is TRBJ2-7, with TRBD1 identical over 8 bases. J was trimmed by 2 bases and V by 5 bases; bases with no gene match: 8. Germline assignment: CDR1 DFQATT and CDR2 SNEGSKA (reference sequence). The CDR3 spans 14 residues. The CDR3 coding sequence is TGCAGTGCTTCCCGACAGGGGCAAGCCTACGAGCAGTACTTC. As protein: CSASRQGQAYEQYF.

The chain is built from TRBV6-1 and TRBJ2-7; TRBD2 agrees at 12 bases. Germline V CDR1 and CDR2: MNHNS, SASEGT. V gave up 6 bases and J gave up 3 bases; unmatched junction bases: 3. The CDR3 runs to 14 residues. The CDR3 loop reads CASRPTSGGYEQYF. CDR3 DNA sequence: TGTGCCAGCAGACCGACTAGCGGGGGCTACGAGCAGTACTTC.

This clonotype occurred many times. This chain connects TRBV7-9 to TRBJ1-2; 7 bases line up with TRBD1. Germline V lookup: CDR1 SEHNR, CDR2 FQNEAQ (reference sequence). The V and J ends lost 1 base and 8 bases, in that order; junction bases with no gene match: 1. This CDR3 spans 12 amino acids. The CDR3 reads CASSLGGGGYTF. CDR3 in DNA: TGTGCCAGCAGCTTAGGAGGGGGCGGCTACACCTTC.

V gene TRBV27 combines with J gene TRBJ2-1; D may correspond to TRBD1 or TRBD2 (6 bases each). The CDR3 spans 15 residues. CDR1 and CDR2 (germline): MNHEY, SMNVEV (reference sequence). Trimming stripped 2 bases from V and 0 bases from J, with 8 bases between. The CDR3 coding sequence is TGTGCCAGCAGTTTAAGGGGGGTCTCCTACAATGAGCAGTTCTTC. The encoded protein is CASSLRGVSYNEQFF.